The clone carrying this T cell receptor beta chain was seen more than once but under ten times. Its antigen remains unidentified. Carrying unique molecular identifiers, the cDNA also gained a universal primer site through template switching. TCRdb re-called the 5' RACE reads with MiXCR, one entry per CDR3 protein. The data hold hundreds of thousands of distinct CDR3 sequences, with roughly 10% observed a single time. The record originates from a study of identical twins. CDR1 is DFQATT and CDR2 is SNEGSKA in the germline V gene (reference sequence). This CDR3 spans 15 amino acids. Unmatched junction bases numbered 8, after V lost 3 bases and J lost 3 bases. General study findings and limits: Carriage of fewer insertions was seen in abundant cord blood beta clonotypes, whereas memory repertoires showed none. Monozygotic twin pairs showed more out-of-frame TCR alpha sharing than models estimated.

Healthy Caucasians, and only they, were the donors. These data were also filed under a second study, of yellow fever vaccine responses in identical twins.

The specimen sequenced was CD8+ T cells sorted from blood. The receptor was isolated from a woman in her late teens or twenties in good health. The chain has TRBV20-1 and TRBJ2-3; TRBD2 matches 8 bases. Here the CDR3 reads CSASGVAGPTDTQYF. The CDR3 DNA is TGCAGTGCTAGTGGGGTAGCGGGACCTACAGATACGCAGTATTTT.